A single sample is the source of the 31 T cell receptor beta chains below, sequenced in a study of T cells in Graves' hyperthyroidism and ophthalmopathy. Regions amplified from RNA transcripts were the TCR beta CDR3 regions. Researchers ran a first-round RT-PCR on the TCR CDR3 using the HTBI primer set. TCRdb reanalysed the multiplex PCR reads using MiXCR and keeps one entry per CDR3 protein. The sample shows about 540,000 distinct CDR3 sequences, roughly 50% of them seen only once. The sequencing sample was made of peripheral blood or thyroid tissue (not recorded which). The receptors were sampled from a woman in her late teens or twenties with Graves' hyperthyroidism.

The rearrangement joins TRBV6-5 to TRBJ2-7; 12 positions match TRBD2. This CDR3 is 17 amino acids long. Germline trimming cut 2 bases from V and 3 bases from J; bases unmatched to any gene: 8. Germline CDR1 reads MNHEY; CDR2 reads SVGAGI. The CDR3 sequence: CASSYLVTSGSLYEQYF. In nucleotides, the CDR3 is TGTGCCAGCAGTTACCTTGTGACTAGCGGGAGTCTCTACGAGCAGTACTTC.

Many counts were recorded for this clonotype. The rearrangement joins TRBV7-3 to TRBJ2-5; 8 bases fit TRBD2. The CDR3 is 14 amino acids. CDR1 is SGHTA, CDR2 FQGTGA, per germline. J was trimmed by 5 bases and V by 4 bases; bases with no gene match: 6. CDR3 sequence reads: CASSSGSGSETQYF. CDR3 coding DNA: TGTGCCAGCAGCTCAGGCAGCGGGAGTGAGACCCAGTACTTC. The full variable domain, its missing parts supplied by reference TRBV7-3 and TRBJ2-5, is GAGVSQTPSNKVTEKGKYVELRCDPISGHTALYWYRQSLGQGPEFLIYFQGTGAADDSGLPNDRFFAVRPEGSVSTLKIQRTERGDSAVYLCASSSGSGSETQYFGPGTRLLVL.

The gene calls are TRBV7-9 and TRBJ1-2; D is unclear. The CDR3 length is 13 residues. Trimming took 5 bases from V and 6 from J, leaving 13 bases between them. The germline V gene encodes CDR1 SEHNR and CDR2 FQNEAQ (reference sequence). CDR3: CASSQERGHGYTF. The CDR3 DNA reads as TGTGCCAGCAGCCAAGAAAGAGGGCATGGCTACACCTTC.

The V call is TRBV10-3, the J call TRBJ2-7; either TRBD1 or TRBD2 may fit D (6 bases each). CDR3 length equals 16 residues. Germline V gene sequence: CDR1 ENHRY, CDR2 SYGVKD. Trimming removed 3 bases from V and 3 bases from J, with 18 bases in between. The DNA of the CDR3 is TGTGCCATCAGTGACTCAGGGGCTAGCGACCTCTACGAGCAGTACTTC. This encodes CAISDSGASDLYEQYF.

This clonotype was seen ten or more times. The chain joins TRBV7-8 to TRBJ1-1, with a weak D call TRBD1 (5 bases). Germline assignment: CDR1 SGHVS and CDR2 FQNEAQ. Trimming removed 5 bases at V and 4 bases at J, with 17 bases between. This CDR3 contains 15 residues. The CDR3 spells CASSAPTGLATEAFF. The CDR3, as DNA: TGTGCCAGCAGCGCCCCAACAGGCCTGGCCACTGAAGCTTTCTTT.

The rearrangement uses TRBV29-1 and TRBJ2-7; 8 bases agree with TRBD2. The ends lost 3 bases at V and 0 bases at J; junction bases unmatched: 16. From germline, CDR1 is SQVTM and CDR2 ANQGSEA. CDR3 length equals 18 residues. CDR3 in amino acids: CSVEASGFLRGGSYEQYF. The CDR3 coding sequence is TGCAGCGTTGAGGCTAGCGGGTTCCTACGTGGGGGCTCCTACGAGCAGTACTTC.

In regard to this clonotype: The junction does not match germline at one end; this may be a read error. The rearrangement uses TRBV24-1 and TRBJ1-1; D is unclear. Germline values: CDR1 KGHDR, CDR2 SFDVKD. CDR3 length: 14 amino acids. CDR3 nucleotides: TGTGCCAGCAGTTTAGCCGACTTTACCACTGAAGCTTTCTTT. Translated: CASSLADFTTEAFF.

This clonotype was observed a few times. This chain's CDR3 is CASSQNIGGPYEQYF. For the CDR3, the DNA is TGCGCCAGCAGCCAAAACATCGGCGGGCCGTACGAGCAGTACTTC. The chain carries TRBV4-1 and TRBJ2-7; D is perhaps TRBD2 (5 bases). The CDR3 is made up of 15 amino acids. CDR1 is MGHRA, CDR2 YSYEKL, per germline. Trimming removed 2 bases at V and 4 bases at J, with 15 bases between.

The chain couples TRBV11-2 to TRBJ2-5; possible D gene TRBD2, 5 bases. Looked up from germline, CDR1 is SGHAT and CDR2 is FQNNGV. Trimming removed 5 bases from V and 2 bases from J, with 15 bases in between. This CDR3 is built from 15 residues. CDR3 bases: TGTGCCAGCAGCCAAGCCGGGGTACTTCAAGAGACCCAGTACTTC. It codes for CASSQAGVLQETQYF.

The CDR3 nucleotides are TGTGCCAGCAGCTCGACCGGCATATATGAAAAACTGTTTTTT. Translating gives CASSSTGIYEKLFF. The chain uses TRBV7-2 and TRBJ1-4; no firm D call. V was trimmed by 4 bases and J by 6 bases, leaving 12 bases between them. CDR1 SGHTA and CDR2 FQGNSA come from the germline V gene. This CDR3 is built from 14 residues.

The chain combines TRBV10-3 with TRBJ1-1; D is uncertain. The CDR3 contains 13 residues. The V end lost 6 bases, the J end lost 1 base, and 9 bases lay between the germline ends. Germline lookup yields CDR1 ENHRY and CDR2 SYGVKD. The CDR3 coding sequence is TGTGCCATCAGACCCTATCGGAACACTGAAGCTTTCTTT. Encoded protein: CAIRPYRNTEAFF.

In regard to this clonotype: A much larger clone differs from this one at a single base, so this may be a read error. This rearrangement joins TRBV7-9 to TRBJ1-1, with D possibly being TRBD1 (6 bases). The CDR3 runs 15 residues. CDR1 SEHNR and CDR2 FQNEAQ come from the germline V gene (reference sequence). Trimming removed 4 bases from V and 7 bases from J, with 19 bases in between. CDR3 DNA sequence: TGTGCCAGCAGCTCCCCAGACAGGATCAGTGGTGAAGCTTTCTTT. It is translated as CASSSPDRISGEAFF. Full variable domain (rest looked up from reference TRBV7-9 and TRBJ1-1): DTGVSQNPRHKITKRGQNVTFRCDPISEHNRLYWYRQTLGQGPEFLTYFQNEAQLEKSRLLSDRFSAERPKGSFSTLEIQRTEQGDSAMYLCASSSPDRISGEAFFGQGTRLTVV.

This clonotype was picked up a small number of times. The J gene is TRBJ2-5, the V gene TRBV20-1; 8 bases fit TRBD1. Per germline, CDR1 DFQATT and CDR2 SNEGSKA (reference sequence). V gave up 6 bases and J gave up 5 bases; unmatched junction bases: 5. The CDR3 is 12 amino acids. The CDR3 bases are TGCAGTGCGTATCGACAGGGGGAGACCCAGTACTTC. This sequence encodes CSAYRQGETQYF.

This clonotype was seen ten or more times. At one boundary the junction diverges from the germline segment, which might be a read error. The rearrangement links TRBV5-1 to TRBJ1-2; possible D gene TRBD1, 5 bases. This CDR3 has 12 amino acids. Germline CDR1 reads SGHRS; CDR2 reads YFSETQ. CDR3 in amino acids: CASSLEGHGYTF. The CDR3 DNA reads TGTGCCAGCAGTTTAGAGGGGCATGGCTACACCTTC.

This rearrangement joins TRBV2 to TRBJ1-5; 8 nucleotides agree with TRBD1. The CDR3 runs to 12 residues. The V and J ends lost 8 bases and 5 bases, in that order; junction bases with no gene match: 2. Germline values: CDR1 SNHLY, CDR2 FYNNEI. In DNA form, the CDR3 reads TGTGCCAGCGACAGGGGATATCAGCCCCAGCATTTT. This codes for CASDRGYQPQHF.

Points on this clonotype: A junction boundary mismatches the germline segment, possibly from a read error. The V gene is TRBV7-9, the J gene TRBJ2-1, with a tentative D call TRBD1 (5 bases). CDR3 length: 8 residues. CDR1 is SEHNR and CDR2 is FQNEAQ in the germline V gene (reference sequence). CDR3 sequence: CASSSGSF. Here the CDR3 DNA reads TGTGCCAGCAGCTCAGGGTCCTTC.

This rearrangement joins TRBV6-5 to TRBJ1-5, with D uncertain. CDR1 and CDR2 (germline): MNHEY, SVGAGI. The CDR3 covers 15 residues. The germline V and J ends were trimmed by 2 bases and 7 bases, with 15 bases remaining between them. CDR3 protein: CASSYLGRTRQPQHF. Written as DNA, the CDR3 is TGTGCCAGCAGTTACCTCGGAAGAACCAGGCAGCCCCAGCATTTT.

This clonotype appeared a few times. The rearrangement links TRBV20-1 to TRBJ1-1; D might be TRBD1 (5 bases). This CDR3 has 15 residues. The germline V gene has CDR1 DFQATT and CDR2 SNEGSKA (reference sequence). V gave up 0 bases and J gave up 7 bases, with 18 bases separating them. DNA for the CDR3: TGCAGTGCTAGAGATCCTGGAGGGGAGGGTGGTGAAGCTTTCTTT. Protein product: CSARDPGGEGGEAFF.

Worth noting for this clonotype: The junction departs from germline at one end; a sequencing error may be responsible. V usage is TRBV7-7 and J usage is TRBJ2-5, with a tentative D call TRBD1 (6 bases). CDR1 is SSHAT, CDR2 FNYEAQ, per germline (reference sequence). The CDR3 covers 13 residues. CDR3 region: CASSGGQYGTQYF. The DNA for the CDR3 is TGTGCTAGCAGCGGCGGACAGTATGGGACCCAGTACTTC.

This clonotype was detected ten times or more. The J gene is TRBJ1-2, the V gene TRBV7-8, with 8 positions matching TRBD1. This CDR3 is 14 amino acids long. V gave up 4 bases and J gave up 2 bases; unmatched junction bases: 3. Germline-derived CDR1 and CDR2 are SGHVS and FQNEAQ. CDR3 amino acids: CASSYRQGNYGYTF. CDR3 in DNA: TGTGCCAGCAGCTATCGACAGGGGAACTATGGCTACACCTTC.

The J gene is TRBJ2-7, the V gene TRBV10-3; TRBD1 matches 7 bases. The junction had 6 bases not matched to a gene; V was cut back by 0 bases and J by 7 bases. Germline CDR1 ENHRY, CDR2 SYGVKD. The CDR3 contains 14 residues. The CDR3 sequence is CAISESTGMREQYF. The CDR3 bases are TGTGCCATCAGTGAGTCGACAGGGATGCGGGAGCAGTACTTC.

This clonotype has ten or more counts. The chain is built from TRBV20-1 and TRBJ2-7; 8 bases align to TRBD1. CDR1 and CDR2 (germline): DFQATT, SNEGSKA (reference sequence). This CDR3 contains 13 residues. The ends lost 5 bases at V and 3 bases at J; junction bases unmatched: 6. This chain's CDR3 is CSARQGLNYEQYF. In nucleotides, the CDR3 is TGCAGTGCTCGACAGGGGCTGAACTACGAGCAGTACTTC.

Only a few counts were recorded for this clonotype. The chain is built from TRBV20-1 and TRBJ1-6; weak D call: TRBD1 (6 bases). CDR1 is DFQATT, CDR2 SNEGSKA, per germline (reference sequence). The CDR3 loop spans 15 amino acids. Between the trimmed V and J ends, which lost 1 base and 5 bases, there was a span of 12 bases. The CDR3 DNA reads TGCAGTGCTAGAGGGGAGACAGGCAATAATTCACCCCTCCACTTT. It codes for CSARGETGNNSPLHF.

This clonotype came up once. This sequence joins TRBV2 and TRBJ1-2; D perhaps matches TRBD1 (5 bases). V lost 9 bases and J 8 bases, leaving 22 bases between the germline ends. This CDR3 contains 14 residues. Germline assignment: CDR1 SNHLY and CDR2 FYNNEI. In DNA form, the CDR3 reads TGTGCCAGGGGGCGGGAATTCGCCACTGAGGGCTACACCTTC. Protein: CARGREFATEGYTF.

Details on this clonotype: This clone may be a read error of a much larger clone one base away. The genes are TRBV7-3 and TRBJ2-7; weak D call: TRBD2 (6 bases). Germline-derived CDR1 and CDR2 are SGHTA and FQGTGA. V dropped 4 bases and J dropped 6 bases, with 13 bases sitting between them. CDR3 length: 13 amino acids. The CDR3 spells CASSYGTYCEQYF. Written as DNA, the CDR3 is TGTGCCAGCAGCTACGGGACTTACTGCGAGCAGTACTTC.

This clonotype was detected only a few times. The V gene is TRBV7-8, the J gene TRBJ1-1, with D perhaps TRBD1 (6 bases). The CDR3 is 14 amino acids. Germline loops: CDR1 SGHVS, CDR2 FQNEAQ. V was cut by 4 bases and J by 4 bases, with 13 bases left in between. This chain's CDR3 is CASSSPRGFTEAFF. CDR3 in DNA: TGTGCCAGCAGCTCCCCCAGGGGTTTCACTGAAGCTTTCTTT. Looking up the rest from reference TRBV7-8 and TRBJ1-1 gives the full variable domain: GAGVSQSPRYKVAKRGQDVALRCDPISGHVSLFWYQQALGQGPEFLTYFQNEAQLDKSGLPSDRFFAERPEGSVSTLKIQRTQQEDSAVYLCASSSPRGFTEAFFGQGTRLTVV.

The J gene is TRBJ1-6, the V gene TRBV5-1; no definite D call. Germline-derived CDR1 and CDR2 are SGHRS and YFSETQ. Trimming removed 0 bases at V and 16 bases at J, with 8 bases between. The CDR3 is made up of 11 amino acids. The CDR3 bases are TGCGCCAGCAGCTTGGCGGGCCTGCTCCACTTT. It encodes CASSLAGLLHF.

The V call is TRBV7-9, the J call TRBJ2-5; TRBD2 matches at 8 bases. The CDR3 length is 13 residues. V lost 6 bases and J lost 10; bases outside the gene matches: 10. CDR1 and CDR2 (germline): SEHNR, FQNEAQ (reference sequence). The CDR3 nucleotides read TGTGCCAGCAGTTCGCTAAGCGGGAGTGTCCAGTACTTC. This gives the protein CASSSLSGSVQYF.

The chain is built from TRBV7-6 and TRBJ2-5; 7 nucleotides match TRBD2. The germline CDR1 and CDR2 sequences are SGHVS and FNYEAQ. The CDR3 consists of 16 residues. Germline trimming cut 5 bases from V and 3 bases from J; bases unmatched to any gene: 12. The CDR3 nucleotides read TGTGCCAGCAGCCCCTACCTGGCTAGCGGAGAAGAGACCCAGTACTTC. Its translation: CASSPYLASGEETQYF.

This clonotype was counted a single time. This sequence joins TRBV12-5 and TRBJ1-1, with TRBD1 identical over 8 bases. Per germline, CDR1 LGHNT and CDR2 FRNRAP. Trimming at V came to 0 bases and at J to 1 base, leaving 7 bases not matched to a gene. CDR3 length: 17 residues. CDR3 DNA sequence: TGTGCTAGTGGTTTGGTACTAACCGACAGGGGGAACACTGAAGCTTTCTTT. Its protein product is CASGLVLTDRGNTEAFF.

The V call is TRBV12-3 or TRBV12-4, the J call TRBJ2-7; perhaps TRBD2 as D (6 bases). V was clipped by 6 bases and J by 0 bases, with 15 bases between them. The CDR3 has 15 residues. CDR3 DNA sequence: TGTGCCAGCAGCCGGAAAGGAGGGGACTCCTACGAGCAGTACTTC. It translates to CASSRKGGDSYEQYF.